This is a list of T cell receptor beta chains from one sample in a study of T cell changes during pregnancy in multiple sclerosis. Measured with immunoSEQ multiplex PCR; TCRdb has only the in-frame clones, and not every one. The sample carries nearly 50,000 clones, 94% recorded once. The sequences come from CD4+ T cells from peripheral blood mononuclear cells, collected in the first trimester of pregnancy. The receptor source for this set is a female donor with multiple sclerosis, enrolled in a pregnancy study. Each CDR3 is given without its conserved first and last residue. The D gene is left open where the match is weak. The listing skips clone size in some rows; elsewhere it reads once, few, many or a size class.

j_call | v_call | clone_size | d_call | cdr3_aa
TRBJ2-1 | TRBV15 | NA | NA | ATSLGAGDEQF
TRBJ2-5 | TRBV27 | NA | TRBD1 | ASSIRGQVFQETQY
TRBJ1-2 | TRBV14 | once | TRBD1 | ASSQLGVRQGDNYGYT
TRBJ2-1 | TRBV5-1 | NA | NA | ASSWAGLVEQF
TRBJ1-4 | TRBV19 | NA | NA | ASTQSGHRVFEKLF
TRBJ2-7 | TRBV19 | few | TRBD1 | ASTGTGPDEQY
TRBJ1-1 | TRBV5-1 | NA | NA | ASSSPGQNTEAF
TRBJ1-5 | TRBV7-9 | NA | TRBD1 | ASSGQDQPQH
TRBJ1-2 | TRBV20-1 | NA | NA | SARWGDGYT
TRBJ1-2 | TRBV11-2 | once | TRBD1 | ASSPIGHRGRGYGYT
TRBJ2-1 | TRBV6-4 | NA | NA | ASSEWSGYGEQF
TRBJ1-2 | TRBV9 | NA | NA | ASSVDEDGYT
TRBJ2-1 | TRBV4-1 | NA | TRBD2 | ASSQVGGGLGEQF
TRBJ2-3 | TRBV7-2 | NA | NA | ASSLALSQGTQY
TRBJ2-3 | TRBV7-2 | once | TRBD2 | ASSSGGAGTDTQY
TRBJ2-3 | TRBV7-9 | NA | TRBD2 | ASSFAGVNTDTQY
TRBJ2-5 | TRBV5-1 | NA | TRBD1 | ASSLGTGTGTQY
TRBJ1-2 | TRBV18 | NA | NA | ASSPGRGYGYT
TRBJ1-5 | TRBV7-9 | NA | NA | ASSLSHSNQPQH
TRBJ2-1 | TRBV15 | NA | TRBD1 | ATSRVIGTGDNEQF
TRBJ1-1 | TRBV20-1 | NA | NA | SASYRAEAF
TRBJ1-2 | TRBV5-8 | once | NA | ASSFVSYYGYT